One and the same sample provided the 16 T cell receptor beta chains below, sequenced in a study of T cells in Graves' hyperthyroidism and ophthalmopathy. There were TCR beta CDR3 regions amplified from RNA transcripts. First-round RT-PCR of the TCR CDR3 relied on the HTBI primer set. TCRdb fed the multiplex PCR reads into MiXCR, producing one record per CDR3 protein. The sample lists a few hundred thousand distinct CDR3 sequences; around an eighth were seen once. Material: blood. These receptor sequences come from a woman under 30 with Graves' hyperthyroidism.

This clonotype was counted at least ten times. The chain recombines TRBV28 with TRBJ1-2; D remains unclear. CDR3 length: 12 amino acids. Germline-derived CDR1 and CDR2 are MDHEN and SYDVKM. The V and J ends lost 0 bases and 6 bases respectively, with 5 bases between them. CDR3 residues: CASSLWTHGYTF. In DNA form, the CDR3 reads TGTGCCAGCAGTTTATGGACACATGGCTACACCTTC.

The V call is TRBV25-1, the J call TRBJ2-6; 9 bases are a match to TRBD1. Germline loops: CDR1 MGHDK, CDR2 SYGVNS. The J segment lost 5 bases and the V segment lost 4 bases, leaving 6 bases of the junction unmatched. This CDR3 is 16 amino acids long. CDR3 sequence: CASSAQQGARANVLTF. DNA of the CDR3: TGTGCCAGCAGTGCTCAACAGGGGGCTAGGGCCAACGTCCTGACTTTC.

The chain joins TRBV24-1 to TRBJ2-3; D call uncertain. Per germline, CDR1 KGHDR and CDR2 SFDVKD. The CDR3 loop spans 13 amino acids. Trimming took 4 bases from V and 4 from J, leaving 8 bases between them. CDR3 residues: CATSDHKADTQYF. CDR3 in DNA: TGTGCCACCAGTGACCACAAGGCAGATACGCAGTATTTT.

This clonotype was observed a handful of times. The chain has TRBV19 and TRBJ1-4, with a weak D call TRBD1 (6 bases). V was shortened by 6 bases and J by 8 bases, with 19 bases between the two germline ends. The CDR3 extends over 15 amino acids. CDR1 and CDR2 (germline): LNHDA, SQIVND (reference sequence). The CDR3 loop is CASRVPGQSQEKLFF. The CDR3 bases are TGTGCCAGTAGAGTCCCCGGACAGAGCCAAGAAAAACTGTTTTTT.

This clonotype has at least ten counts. This CDR3 is CASSLESFNDAEAFF. The CDR3 DNA follows: TGCGCCAGCAGCTTGGAGAGCTTTAATGACGCTGAAGCTTTCTTT. The chain has TRBV5-1 and TRBJ1-1; D is undetermined. The CDR3 has 15 residues. The germline V gene encodes CDR1 SGHRS and CDR2 YFSETQ. V lost 0 bases, J lost 6 bases, and 15 bases lay in between. Drawing the rest from reference TRBV5-1 and TRBJ1-1, the complete variable domain is KAGVTQTPRYLIKTRGQQVTLSCSPISGHRSVSWYQQTPGQGLQFLFEYFSETQRNKGNFPGRFSGRQFSNSRSEMNVSTLELGDSALYLCASSLESFNDAEAFFGQGTRLTVV.

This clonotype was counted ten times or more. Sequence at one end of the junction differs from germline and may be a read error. The CDR3 DNA follows: TGTGCCAGCAGCTTCCGACAAGGCACCGATACGCAGTATTTT. Residues: CASSFRQGTDTQYF. The rearrangement joins TRBV11-3 to TRBJ2-3; D unresolved. The CDR3 loop spans 14 amino acids. Germline CDR1 is SGHNT and CDR2 is YENEEA.

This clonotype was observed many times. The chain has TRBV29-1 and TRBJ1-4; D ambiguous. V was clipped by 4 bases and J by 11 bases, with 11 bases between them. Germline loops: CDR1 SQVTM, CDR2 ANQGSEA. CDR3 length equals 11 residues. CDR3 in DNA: TGCAGCGTTGTGGAGGCTGCGAAACTGTTTTTT. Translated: CSVVEAAKLFF.

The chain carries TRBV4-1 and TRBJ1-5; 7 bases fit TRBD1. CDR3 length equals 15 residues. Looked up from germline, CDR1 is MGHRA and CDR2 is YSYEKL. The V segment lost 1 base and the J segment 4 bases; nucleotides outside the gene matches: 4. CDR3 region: CASSQVRRGNQPQHF. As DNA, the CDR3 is TGCGCCAGCAGCCAAGTTCGCAGGGGGAATCAGCCCCAGCATTTT.

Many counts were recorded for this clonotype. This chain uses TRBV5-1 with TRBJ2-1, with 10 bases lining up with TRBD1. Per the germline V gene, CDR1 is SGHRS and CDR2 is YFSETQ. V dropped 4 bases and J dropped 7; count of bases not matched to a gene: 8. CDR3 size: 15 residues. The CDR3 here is CASSLRTGGLNEQFF. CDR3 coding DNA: TGCGCCAGCAGCCTCCGGACAGGGGGGCTTAATGAGCAGTTCTTC. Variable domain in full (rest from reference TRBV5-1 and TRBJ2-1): KAGVTQTPRYLIKTRGQQVTLSCSPISGHRSVSWYQQTPGQGLQFLFEYFSETQRNKGNFPGRFSGRQFSNSRSEMNVSTLELGDSALYLCASSLRTGGLNEQFFGPGTRLTVL.

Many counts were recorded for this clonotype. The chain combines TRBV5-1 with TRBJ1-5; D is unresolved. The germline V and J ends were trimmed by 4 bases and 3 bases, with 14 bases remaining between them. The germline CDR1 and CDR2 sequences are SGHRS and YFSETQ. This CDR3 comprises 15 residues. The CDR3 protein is CASSPEDGYNQPQHF. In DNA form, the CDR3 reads TGCGCCAGCAGCCCGGAGGACGGCTACAATCAGCCCCAGCATTTT. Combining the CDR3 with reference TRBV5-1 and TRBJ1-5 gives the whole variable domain KAGVTQTPRYLIKTRGQQVTLSCSPISGHRSVSWYQQTPGQGLQFLFEYFSETQRNKGNFPGRFSGRQFSNSRSEMNVSTLELGDSALYLCASSPEDGYNQPQHFGDGTRLSIL.

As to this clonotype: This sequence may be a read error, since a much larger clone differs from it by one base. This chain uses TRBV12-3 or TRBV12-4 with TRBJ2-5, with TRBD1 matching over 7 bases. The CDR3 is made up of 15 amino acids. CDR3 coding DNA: TGTGCCACCAGTGATTCACTACAGGGGCAACAGACCCAGTACTTC. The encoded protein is CATSDSLQGQQTQYF.

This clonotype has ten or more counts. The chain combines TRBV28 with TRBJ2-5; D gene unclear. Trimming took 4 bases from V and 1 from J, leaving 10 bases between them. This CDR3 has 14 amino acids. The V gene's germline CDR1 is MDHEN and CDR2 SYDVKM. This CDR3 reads CASSYSRLQETQYF. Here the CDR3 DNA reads TGTGCCAGCAGTTACTCTAGACTCCAAGAGACCCAGTACTTC.

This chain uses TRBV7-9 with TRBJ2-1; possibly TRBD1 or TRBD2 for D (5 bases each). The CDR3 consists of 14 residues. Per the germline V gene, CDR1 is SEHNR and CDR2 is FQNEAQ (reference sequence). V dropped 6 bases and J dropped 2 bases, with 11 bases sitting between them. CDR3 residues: CASRTGTPYNEQFF. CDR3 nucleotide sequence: TGTGCCAGCAGGACCGGGACCCCCTACAATGAGCAGTTCTTC.

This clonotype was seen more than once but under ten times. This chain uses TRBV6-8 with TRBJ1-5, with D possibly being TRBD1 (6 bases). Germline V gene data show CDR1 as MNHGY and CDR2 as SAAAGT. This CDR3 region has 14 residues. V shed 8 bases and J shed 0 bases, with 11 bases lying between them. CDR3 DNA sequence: TGTGCCAGCCGGACAGAATATAGCAATCAGCCCCAGCATTTT. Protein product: CASRTEYSNQPQHF.

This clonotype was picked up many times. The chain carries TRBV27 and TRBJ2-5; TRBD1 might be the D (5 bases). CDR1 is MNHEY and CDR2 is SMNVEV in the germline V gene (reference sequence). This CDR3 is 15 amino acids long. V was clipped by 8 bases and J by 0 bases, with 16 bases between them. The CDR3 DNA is TGTGCCAGCGGGGCGGCAGCCTTGTACCAAGAGACCCAGTACTTC. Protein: CASGAAALYQETQYF.

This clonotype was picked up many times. DNA for the CDR3: TGTGCCAGCAGTACTCGGTCGAACAATGAGCAGTTCTTC. Its protein is CASSTRSNNEQFF. The chain employs TRBV28 and TRBJ2-1; D unclear. CDR1 MDHEN and CDR2 SYDVKM come from the germline V gene. This CDR3 is built from 13 residues. The V and J ends lost 5 bases and 5 bases respectively, with 10 bases between them.